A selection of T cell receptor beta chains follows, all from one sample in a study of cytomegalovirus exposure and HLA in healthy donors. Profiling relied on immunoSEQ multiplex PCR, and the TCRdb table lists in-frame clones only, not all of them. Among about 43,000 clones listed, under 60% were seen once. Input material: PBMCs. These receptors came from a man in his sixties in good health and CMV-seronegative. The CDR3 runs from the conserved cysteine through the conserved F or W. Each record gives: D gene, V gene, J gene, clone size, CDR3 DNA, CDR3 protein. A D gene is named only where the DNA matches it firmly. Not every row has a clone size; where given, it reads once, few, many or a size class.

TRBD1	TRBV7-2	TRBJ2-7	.	TGTGCCAGCAGCTTGGGACAGGGGCTGGAGCAGTACTTC	CASSLGQGLEQYF
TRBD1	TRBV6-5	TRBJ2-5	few	TGTGCCAGCAGGTGGGACAGCCAAGAGACCCAGTACTTC	CASRWDSQETQYF
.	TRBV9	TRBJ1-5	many	TGTGCCAGCGGCGGGGCGAATAATCAGCCCCAGCATTTT	CASGGANNQPQHF
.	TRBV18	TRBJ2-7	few	TGTGCCAGCTCACCCTGGGCCCCTAGCCCAACCTACGAGCAGTACTTC	CASSPWAPSPTYEQYF
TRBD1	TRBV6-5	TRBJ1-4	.	TGTGCCAGCAGTTACTCGACAGGGGAAGGGGGTGAAAAACTGTTTTTT	CASSYSTGEGGEKLFF
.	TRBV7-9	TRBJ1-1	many	TGTGCCAGCAGTAACGACGCGGTGAACACTGAAGCTTTCTTT	CASSNDAVNTEAFF
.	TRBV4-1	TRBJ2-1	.	TGCGCCAGCAGCCAAGATGTTTCTAGCGTTTCCTACAATGAGCAGTTCTTC	CASSQDVSSVSYNEQFF
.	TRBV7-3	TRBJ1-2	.	TGTGCCAGCAGCTACCGTTACAGGGAACGCGTCTATGGCTACACCTTC	CASSYRYRERVYGYTF
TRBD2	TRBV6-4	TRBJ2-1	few	TGTGCCAGCGGCCTTGAAGCGGGAGAATACAATGAGCAGTTCTTC	CASGLEAGEYNEQFF
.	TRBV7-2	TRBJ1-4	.	TGTGCCAGCAGCTTACTCACAGTTGAAAAACTGTTTTTT	CASSLLTVEKLFF
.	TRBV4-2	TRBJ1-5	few	TGTGCCAGCAGCCAAGATGCGAATCAGCCCCAGCATTTT	CASSQDANQPQHF
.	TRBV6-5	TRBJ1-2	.	TGTGCCAGCAGTTACTCGAAGGGGGGGGCGAACTATGGCTACACCTTC	CASSYSKGGANYGYTF
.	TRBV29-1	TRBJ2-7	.	TGCAGCGTTGAAGGGGGGCGCGGAAGCTCCTACGAGCAGTACTTC	CSVEGGRGSSYEQYF
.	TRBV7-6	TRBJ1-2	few	TGTGCCAGCAGCCCAACAGGGTACGGCTACACCTTC	CASSPTGYGYTF
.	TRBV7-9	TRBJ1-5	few	TGTGCCAGCAGCTTTATCGGGTCCAATCAGCCCCAGCATTTT	CASSFIGSNQPQHF
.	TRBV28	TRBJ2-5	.	TGTGCCAGCAAACAGGGGAGGTCCTACCAAGAGACCCAGTACTTC	CASKQGRSYQETQYF
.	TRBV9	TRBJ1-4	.	TGTGCCAGCAGCGAACCCGGGAGTAATGAAAAACTGTTTTTT	CASSEPGSNEKLFF
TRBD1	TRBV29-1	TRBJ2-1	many	TGCAGCGTTGAAGAGACAGGGGGGAACAATGAGCAGTTCTTC	CSVEETGGNNEQFF
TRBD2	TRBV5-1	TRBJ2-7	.	TGCGCCAGCAGCTTCGCCAGCGGGAGAATCTACGAGCAGTACTTC	CASSFASGRIYEQYF
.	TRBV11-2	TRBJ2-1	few	TGTGCCAGCAGCCTAGCTATCCGAGGCGATGAGCAGTTCTTC	CASSLAIRGDEQFF
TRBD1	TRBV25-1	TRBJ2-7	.	TGTGCCAGCAGCAGGGGGCCGGGCTCCTACGAGCAGTACTTC	CASSRGPGSYEQYF
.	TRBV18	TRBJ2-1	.	TGTGCCAGCTCACCACCGGTCAGCTACAATGAGCAGTTCTTC	CASSPPVSYNEQFF
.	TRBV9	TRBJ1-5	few	TGTGCCAGCAGCGCCAACAGGGATAAGCAGCCCCAGCATTTT	CASSANRDKQPQHF
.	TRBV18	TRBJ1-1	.	TGTGCCAGCTCACCTATCGGACAGAACACTGAAGCTTTCTTT	CASSPIGQNTEAFF
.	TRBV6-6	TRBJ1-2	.	TGTGCCAGCAGTTATGCGGCTAACTATGGCTACACCTTC	CASSYAANYGYTF
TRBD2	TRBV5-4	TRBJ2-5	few	TGTGCCAGCAGCGCGACTAGCGGAGGGCGGGGAGAGACCCAGTACTTC	CASSATSGGRGETQYF
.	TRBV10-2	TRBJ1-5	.	TGCGCCAGCAGGCGACAGTACAATCAGCCCCAGCATTTT	CASRRQYNQPQHF
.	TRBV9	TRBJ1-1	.	TGTGCCAGCAGCGCCAACAGGGTTGGCACTGAAGCTTTCTTT	CASSANRVGTEAFF
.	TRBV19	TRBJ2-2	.	TGTGCCAGTAGTATAGTCATCACCGGGGAGCTGTTTTTT	CASSIVITGELFF
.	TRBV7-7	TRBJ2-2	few	TGTGCCAGCAGCGCGGCGAACACCGGGGAGCTGTTTTTT	CASSAANTGELFF
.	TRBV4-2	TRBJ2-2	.	TGTGCCAGCAGCCAATTACAGGGAACCGGGGAGCTGTTTTTT	CASSQLQGTGELFF
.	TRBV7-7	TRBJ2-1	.	TGTGCCAGCAGCCCGGAAGGGGCCGCCTCCTACAATGAGCAGTTCTTC	CASSPEGAASYNEQFF
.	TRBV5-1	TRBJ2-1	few	TGCGCCAGCAGCTTAAGGGGGGGAGAGAATGAGCAGTTCTTC	CASSLRGGENEQFF
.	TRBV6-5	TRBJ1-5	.	TGTGCCAGCAGTCCAGGGGATCAGCCCCAGCATTTT	CASSPGDQPQHF
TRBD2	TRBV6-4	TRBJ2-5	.	TGTGCCAGCAGTGACTGGCTAGCGGGAGAGACCCAGTACTTC	CASSDWLAGETQYF
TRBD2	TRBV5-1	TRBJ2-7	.	TGCGCCAGCAGCTTGGTGCGGGAGGGAACCTACGAGCAGTACTTC	CASSLVREGTYEQYF
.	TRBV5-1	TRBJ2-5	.	TGCGCCAGCAGCTTAGTAGTGAGCCAAGAGACCCAGTACTTC	CASSLVVSQETQYF
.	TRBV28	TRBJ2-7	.	TGTGCCAGCAGTCCAACTAGGACCGGCGTCTACGAGCAGTACTTC	CASSPTRTGVYEQYF
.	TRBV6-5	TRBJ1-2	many	TGTGCCGTTGCAGGGTTCCCCCTTAACTATGGCTACACCTTC	CAVAGFPLNYGYTF
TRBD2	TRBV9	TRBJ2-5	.	TGTGCCAGCAATGGGCTAGCGGGCGGGGAGACCCAGTACTTC	CASNGLAGGETQYF
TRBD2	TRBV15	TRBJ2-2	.	TGTGCCACCAGCTCCCGGCTAGCGGGTGATAAGGAGGAGCTGTTTTTT	CATSSRLAGDKEELFF
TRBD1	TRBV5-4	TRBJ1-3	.	TGTGCCAGCAGCTCCGGACAGGGGAGGGACACCATATATTTT	CASSSGQGRDTIYF
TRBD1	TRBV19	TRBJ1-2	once	TGTGCCAGTAGCCTCGGGACAGAGCTCGGCTATGGCTACACCTTC	CASSLGTELGYGYTF
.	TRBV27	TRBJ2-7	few	TGTGCCAGCACCGACTTAGACAGTTACGAGCAGTACTTC	CASTDLDSYEQYF
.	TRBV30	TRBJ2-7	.	TGTGCCTGGAGTGTTCCGGGGGAGCAGTACTTC	CAWSVPGEQYF